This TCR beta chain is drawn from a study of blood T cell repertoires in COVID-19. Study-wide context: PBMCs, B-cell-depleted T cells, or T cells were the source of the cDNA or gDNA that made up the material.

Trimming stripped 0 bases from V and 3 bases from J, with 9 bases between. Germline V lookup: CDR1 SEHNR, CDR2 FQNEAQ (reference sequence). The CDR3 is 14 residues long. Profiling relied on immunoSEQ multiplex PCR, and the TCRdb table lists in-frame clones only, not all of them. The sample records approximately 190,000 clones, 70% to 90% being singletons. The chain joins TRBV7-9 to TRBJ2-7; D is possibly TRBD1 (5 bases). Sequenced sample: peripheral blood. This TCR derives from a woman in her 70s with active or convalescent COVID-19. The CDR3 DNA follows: TGTGCCAGCAGCTTAGCAGGGGCCAACTACGAGCAGTACTTC. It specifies CASSLAGANYEQYF.